Below, 19 T cell receptor beta chains from the same sample are listed, as sequenced in a study of T cell responses to AZD1222 COVID-19 vaccine. Assay used: immunoSEQ multiplex PCR; TCRdb lists only in-frame clones, some missing. This table holds fewer than 120,000 clones, 80% to 95% found once. This specimen was peripheral blood, taken 28 days after the second AZD1222 dose. These receptors came from an adult who received the AZD1222 COVID-19 vaccine.

This rearrangement joins TRBV6-5 to TRBJ1-5; 9 positions match TRBD1. From germline, CDR1 is MNHEY and CDR2 SVGAGI. The CDR3 consists of 13 residues. V lost 6 bases, J lost 13 bases, and 10 bases stayed unmatched. In nucleotides, the CDR3 is TGTGCCAGCAGAGCCGGGACAGGGAGGGGTCAGCATTTT. Amino acids: CASRAGTGRGQHF.

The gene calls are TRBV19 and TRBJ2-7, with 9 nucleotides matching TRBD1. There are 15 residues in the CDR3. V shed 3 bases and J 4 bases; nucleotides not matched to a gene: 7. Germline V gene data show CDR1 as LNHDA and CDR2 as SQIVND (reference sequence). The CDR3 nucleotides read TGTGCCAGTAGTATGGAGGGACAGGGAGGGTACGAGCAGTACTTC. This codes for CASSMEGQGGYEQYF.

The chain employs TRBV28 and TRBJ1-5; D unresolved. Trimming removed 1 base from V and 4 bases from J, with 5 bases in between. The CDR3 is 13 residues long. Germline loops: CDR1 MDHEN, CDR2 SYDVKM. The CDR3 DNA follows: TGTGCCAGCAGTTTATTCCATAATCAGCCCCAGCATTTT. This sequence encodes CASSLFHNQPQHF.

This clone is labeled medium-sized. The rearrangement links TRBV27 to TRBJ2-2, with D tentatively TRBD2 (6 bases). The ends were cut back, 6 bases at V and 3 bases at J, with 14 bases in the middle. The CDR3 extends over 15 amino acids. Germline V gene sequence: CDR1 MNHEY, CDR2 SMNVEV (reference sequence). CDR3 nucleotide sequence: TGTGCCAGCAGAAGGGGAGGAGAGTACACCGGGGAGCTGTTTTTT. It specifies CASRRGGEYTGELFF.

The rearrangement uses TRBV27 and TRBJ2-7, with D possibly being TRBD2 (6 bases). The V and J ends lost 4 bases and 3 bases respectively, with 16 bases between them. This CDR3 spans 15 amino acids. Germline V CDR1 and CDR2: MNHEY, SMNVEV (reference sequence). In DNA form, the CDR3 reads TGTGCCAGCAGTTCGTTGGTGGGAGGAGACTACGAGCAGTACTTC. Its translation is CASSSLVGGDYEQYF.

The chain uses TRBV19 and TRBJ1-4; 8 bases are shared with TRBD1. The CDR3 contains 14 residues. V lost 7 bases to trimming and J lost 6 bases; unmatched junction nucleotides: 7. Germline V CDR1 and CDR2: LNHDA, SQIVND (reference sequence). The CDR3 nucleotides read TGTGCCAGTAACCCGGACAGGGAGGATGAAAAACTGTTTTTT. It specifies CASNPDREDEKLFF.

V is TRBV5-5 and J is TRBJ2-5; D might be TRBD1 or TRBD2, each matching 5 bases. The length of the CDR3 is 13 residues. CDR1 is SGHKS and CDR2 is YYEKEE in the germline V gene (reference sequence). V was cut by 5 bases and J by 2 bases, with 10 bases left in between. CDR3 sequence (DNA): TGTGCCAGCAGGCTCTGGGGGCAAGAGACCCAGTACTTC. As protein: CASRLWGQETQYF.

This rearrangement joins TRBV29-1 to TRBJ1-1, with D unclear. The length of the CDR3 is 13 residues. CDR1 and CDR2 from the germline V gene are SQVTM and ANQGSEA. V gave up 3 bases and J gave up 5 bases, with 13 bases separating them. CDR3: CSVENTMVTEAFF. The CDR3 nucleotides read TGCAGCGTTGAGAACACTATGGTGACTGAAGCTTTCTTT. The full variable domain, with the rest looked up from reference TRBV29-1 and TRBJ1-1, is SAVISQKPSRDICQRGTSLTIQCQVDSQVTMMFWYRQQPGQSLTLIATANQGSEATYESGFVIDKFPISRPNLTFSTLTVSNMSPEDSSIYLCSVENTMVTEAFFGQGTRLTVV.

This clone was seen just once. The chain's CDR3 is CASSLVGPLQGRSTDTQYF. The DNA for the CDR3 is TGTGCCAGCAGCTTGGTAGGGCCCCTACAGGGCAGAAGCACAGATACGCAGTATTTT. The gene calls are TRBV5-6 and TRBJ2-3, with TRBD1 as a possible D gene (6 bases). This CDR3 comprises 19 residues. CDR1 is SGHDT and CDR2 is YYEEEE in the germline V gene. Trimming cost V 0 bases and J 0 bases, with 20 bases left between them.

The V gene is TRBV10-3, the J gene TRBJ2-1; D is unresolved. CDR1 and CDR2 from the germline V gene are ENHRY and SYGVKD. V gave up 0 bases and J gave up 6 bases, with 3 bases separating them. The CDR3 has 12 amino acids. In DNA, the CDR3 is TGTGCCATCAGTGAGTCCGGCAATGAGCAGTTCTTC. Its translation: CAISESGNEQFF.

The V call is TRBV20-1, the J call TRBJ2-7, with D maybe TRBD2 (6 bases). The CDR3 contains 15 residues. CDR1 DFQATT and CDR2 SNEGSKA come from the germline V gene (reference sequence). Trimming left V 3 bases short and J 2 bases short, with 17 bases between. For the CDR3, the DNA is TGCAGTGCTAGTTCCTTTCGCGGGGAAGCCTACGAGCAGTACTTC. It yields the protein CSASSFRGEAYEQYF.

V usage is TRBV5-1 and J usage is TRBJ2-7; 8 positions agree with TRBD2. Germline V gene sequence: CDR1 SGHRS, CDR2 YFSETQ. The trim removed 0 bases at V and 0 bases at J, leaving 5 bases unmatched. The CDR3 covers 16 residues. CDR3 in amino acids: CASSLASGGSSYEQYF. DNA of the CDR3: TGCGCCAGCAGCTTGGCCTCGGGGGGGAGCTCCTACGAGCAGTACTTC. The whole variable domain, filled in from reference TRBV5-1 and TRBJ2-7, reads KAGVTQTPRYLIKTRGQQVTLSCSPISGHRSVSWYQQTPGQGLQFLFEYFSETQRNKGNFPGRFSGRQFSNSRSEMNVSTLELGDSALYLCASSLASGGSSYEQYFGPGTRLTVT.

The chain employs TRBV5-4 and TRBJ2-5; no definite D call. V lost 0 bases and J 0 bases, leaving 6 bases between the germline ends. The CDR3 sequence is 14 residues long. CDR1 is SGHNT and CDR2 is YYREEE in the germline V gene (reference sequence). The CDR3 is CASSLGQHQETQYF. The CDR3 nucleotides are TGTGCCAGCAGCTTGGGCCAGCACCAAGAGACCCAGTACTTC.

CDR3 region: CASSQDPSGDSPLHF. The CDR3 DNA is TGTGCCAGCAGCCAAGATCCCAGTGGGGATTCACCCCTCCACTTT. The V call is TRBV3-1 (or the pseudogene TRBV3-2), the J call TRBJ1-6, with D unresolved. Germline V gene lookup returns CDR1 LGHDT and CDR2 YNNKEL (reference sequence). Trimming pared 0 bases from V and 8 bases from J, leaving 11 bases between. This CDR3 spans 15 amino acids.

This clone has a handful of counts. The rearrangement uses TRBV15 and TRBJ2-1; 9 nucleotides agree with TRBD1. Germline V gene data show CDR1 as LNHNV and CDR2 as YYDKDF (reference sequence). V shed 1 base, J shed 2 bases, and the junction held 6 bases outside the gene matches. CDR3 length: 17 residues. The CDR3 reads CATSRVGGTGTYNEQFF. CDR3 nucleotide sequence: TGTGCCACCAGCAGAGTGGGAGGGACAGGGACCTACAATGAGCAGTTCTTC.

The chain employs TRBV18 and TRBJ2-5, with a weak D call TRBD2 (5 bases). Between the trimmed V and J ends, which lost 1 base and 5 bases, there was a span of 11 bases. Germline CDR1 reads KGHSH; CDR2 reads LQKENI. CDR3 length: 14 residues. The CDR3 protein is CASSPRRAWETQYF. DNA for the CDR3: TGTGCCAGCTCACCACGGCGGGCTTGGGAGACCCAGTACTTC.

The chain combines TRBV4-1 with TRBJ2-1; 10 positions agree with TRBD1. The CDR3 extends over 16 amino acids. Trimming took 1 base from V and 7 from J; bases not matched to a gene: 7. Germline lookup yields CDR1 MGHRA and CDR2 YSYEKL. The CDR3 sequence: CASSQASRTGGNEQFF. CDR3 in DNA: TGCGCCAGCAGCCAAGCAAGCAGGACAGGGGGGAATGAGCAGTTCTTC.

The chain links TRBV7-2 to TRBJ2-7; TRBD2 agrees at 13 bases. With 5 bases clipped from V and 4 bases from J, the junction kept 5 bases outside the gene matches. Germline values: CDR1 SGHTA, CDR2 FQGNSA. The CDR3 is made up of 15 amino acids. In DNA, the CDR3 is TGTGCCAGCAGCGCGACTAGCGGGGGGCGGTACGAGCAGTACTTC. Protein product: CASSATSGGRYEQYF.

The V call is TRBV6-6, the J call TRBJ2-2; a possible D gene is TRBD1 (5 bases). V was trimmed by 7 bases and J by 1 base, leaving 16 bases between them. The CDR3 spans 16 residues. Germline CDR1 reads MNHNY; CDR2 reads SVGAGI (reference sequence). CDR3 sequence (DNA): TGTGCCAGCAAATCAGAAGGGGCAGGGAACACCGGGGAGCTGTTTTTT. It is translated as CASKSEGAGNTGELFF.